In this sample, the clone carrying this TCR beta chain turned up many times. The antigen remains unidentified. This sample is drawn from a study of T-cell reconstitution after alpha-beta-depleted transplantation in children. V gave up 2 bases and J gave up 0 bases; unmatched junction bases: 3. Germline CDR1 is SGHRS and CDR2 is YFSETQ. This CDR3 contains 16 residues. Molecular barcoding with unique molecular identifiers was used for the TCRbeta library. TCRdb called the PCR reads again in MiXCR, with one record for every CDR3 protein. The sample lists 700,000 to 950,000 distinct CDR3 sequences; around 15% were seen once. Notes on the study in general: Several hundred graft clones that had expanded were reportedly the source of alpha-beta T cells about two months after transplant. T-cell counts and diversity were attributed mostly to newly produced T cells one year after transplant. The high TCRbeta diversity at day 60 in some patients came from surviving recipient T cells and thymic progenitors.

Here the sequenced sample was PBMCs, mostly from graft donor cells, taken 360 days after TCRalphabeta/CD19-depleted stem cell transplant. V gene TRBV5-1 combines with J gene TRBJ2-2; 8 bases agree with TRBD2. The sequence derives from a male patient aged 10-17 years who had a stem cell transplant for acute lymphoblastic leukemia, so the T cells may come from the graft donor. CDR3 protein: CASSFTSGSNTGELFF. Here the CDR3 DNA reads TGCGCCAGCAGCTTCACTAGCGGTTCGAACACCGGGGAGCTGTTTTTT.